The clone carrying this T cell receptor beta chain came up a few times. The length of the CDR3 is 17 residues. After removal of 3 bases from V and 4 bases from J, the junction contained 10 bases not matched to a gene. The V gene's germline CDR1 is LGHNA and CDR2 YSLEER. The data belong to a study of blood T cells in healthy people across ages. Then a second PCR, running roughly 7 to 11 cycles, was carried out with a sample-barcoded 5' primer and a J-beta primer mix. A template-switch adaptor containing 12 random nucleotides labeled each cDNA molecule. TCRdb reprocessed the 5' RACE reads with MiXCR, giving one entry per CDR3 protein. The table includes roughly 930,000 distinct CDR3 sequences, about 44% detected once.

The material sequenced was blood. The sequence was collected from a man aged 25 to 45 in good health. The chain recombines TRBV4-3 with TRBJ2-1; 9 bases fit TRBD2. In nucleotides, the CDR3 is TGCGCCAGCAGCCAGGCTAGCGGGATCCGTACTTACAATGAGCAGTTCTTC. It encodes CASSQASGIRTYNEQFF.